The rows below give T cell receptor beta chains drawn from one sample of a study of T cell responses to AZD1222 COVID-19 vaccine. Sequencing was performed with immunoSEQ multiplex PCR; in TCRdb, only in-frame clones are kept and a portion is missing. The sample lists roughly 180,000 clones, 90% to 95% seen once, with less than 2% in the top ten. The material sequenced was peripheral blood, taken 28 days after the second AZD1222 dose. The source is an adult who received the AZD1222 COVID-19 vaccine. Both conserved end residues are part of each CDR3. The order of the fields is J gene, clone size, V gene, D gene, CDR3 protein, CDR3 DNA. D genes are given only for firm matches. The listing skips clone size in some rows; elsewhere it reads once, few, many or a size class.

j_call: TRBJ2-5; clone_size: -; v_call: TRBV5-1; d_call: -; cdr3_aa: CASRGWGGTQETQYF; cdr3_nt: TGCGCCAGCAGGGGTTGGGGCGGGACCCAAGAGACCCAGTACTTC
j_call: TRBJ1-2; clone_size: -; v_call: TRBV19; d_call: -; cdr3_aa: CASTPDPGGGYTF; cdr3_nt: TGTGCCAGTACCCCCGACCCGGGGGGGGGCTACACCTTC
j_call: TRBJ2-2; clone_size: -; v_call: TRBV2; d_call: TRBD2; cdr3_aa: CAHGGEGPGELFF; cdr3_nt: TGTGCCCATGGGGGGGAAGGACCCGGGGAGCTGTTTTTT
j_call: TRBJ2-7; clone_size: -; v_call: TRBV18; d_call: TRBD1; cdr3_aa: CASSPLGTGNVLFNEQYF; cdr3_nt: TGTGCCAGCTCACCCCTTGGGACAGGGAACGTCCTATTCAACGAGCAGTACTTC
j_call: TRBJ1-1; clone_size: -; v_call: TRBV7-2; d_call: -; cdr3_aa: CASSLWSWTEAFF; cdr3_nt: TGTGCCAGCAGCTTATGGTCCTGGACTGAAGCTTTCTTT
j_call: TRBJ1-1; clone_size: -; v_call: TRBV7-9; d_call: TRBD1; cdr3_aa: CASSSVRGAFMNTEAFF; cdr3_nt: TGTGCCAGCAGCTCAGTCAGGGGGGCGTTCATGAACACTGAAGCTTTCTTT
j_call: TRBJ1-2; clone_size: -; v_call: TRBV12-3/TRBV12-4; d_call: -; cdr3_aa: CASSFDRNYGYTF; cdr3_nt: TGTGCCAGCAGTTTCGACAGAAACTATGGCTACACCTTC
j_call: TRBJ1-4; clone_size: -; v_call: TRBV30; d_call: -; cdr3_aa: CASQRGATNEKLFF; cdr3_nt: TGTGCCAGCCAGAGGGGTGCAACTAATGAAAAACTGTTTTTT
j_call: TRBJ2-1; clone_size: -; v_call: TRBV2; d_call: -; cdr3_aa: CASNKERTSSYNEQFF; cdr3_nt: TGTGCCAGCAATAAAGAGCGGACGAGCTCCTACAATGAGCAGTTCTTC
j_call: TRBJ1-5; clone_size: few; v_call: TRBV27; d_call: -; cdr3_aa: CASSQKSGWSNQPQHF; cdr3_nt: TGTGCCAGCAGTCAAAAATCGGGGTGGAGCAATCAGCCCCAGCATTTT
j_call: TRBJ1-1; clone_size: -; v_call: TRBV5-4; d_call: -; cdr3_aa: CASSLGGGARNTEAFF; cdr3_nt: TGTGCCAGCAGCTTGGGGGGGGGCGCAAGGAACACTGAAGCTTTCTTT
j_call: TRBJ1-3; clone_size: -; v_call: TRBV7-2; d_call: -; cdr3_aa: CASSQDGSSGNTIYF; cdr3_nt: TGTGCCAGCAGCCAGGACGGCAGCTCTGGAAACACCATATATTTT
j_call: TRBJ1-2; clone_size: -; v_call: TRBV5-8; d_call: TRBD1; cdr3_aa: CASSLAGGVGYGYTF; cdr3_nt: TGTGCCAGCAGCTTGGCAGGGGGCGTAGGGTATGGCTACACCTTC
j_call: TRBJ1-3; clone_size: -; v_call: TRBV3-1/TRBV3-2; d_call: -; cdr3_aa: CASSPWDRPSGNTIYF; cdr3_nt: TGTGCCAGCAGCCCCTGGGACCGTCCCTCTGGAAACACCATATATTTT
j_call: TRBJ2-3; clone_size: once; v_call: TRBV5-1; d_call: -; cdr3_aa: CASSLGSANTDTQYF; cdr3_nt: TGCGCCAGCAGCTTGGGATCCGCGAACACAGATACGCAGTATTTT
j_call: TRBJ2-7; clone_size: -; v_call: TRBV6-5; d_call: -; cdr3_aa: CASSTGEGWEQYF; cdr3_nt: TGTGCCAGCAGTACGGGGGAAGGATGGGAGCAGTACTTC
j_call: TRBJ1-6; clone_size: -; v_call: TRBV7-2; d_call: -; cdr3_aa: CASTQRRTVNSPLHF; cdr3_nt: TGTGCCAGCACCCAGCGGAGGACAGTTAATTCACCCCTCCACTTT
j_call: TRBJ2-5; clone_size: once; v_call: TRBV6-5; d_call: -; cdr3_aa: CASRPTTRQETQYF; cdr3_nt: TGTGCCAGCAGACCGACGACAAGACAAGAGACCCAGTACTTC
j_call: TRBJ2-3; clone_size: -; v_call: TRBV7-2; d_call: -; cdr3_aa: CASSLHKLPDTQYF; cdr3_nt: TGTGCCAGCAGCCTACACAAACTCCCAGATACGCAGTATTTT
j_call: TRBJ2-7; clone_size: -; v_call: TRBV6-5; d_call: TRBD2; cdr3_aa: CASSRPGGSHYEQYF; cdr3_nt: TGTGCCAGCAGTCGCCCTGGCGGGAGCCACTACGAGCAGTACTTC
j_call: TRBJ2-3; clone_size: -; v_call: TRBV6-1; d_call: TRBD1; cdr3_aa: CASSEFTGASTDTQYF; cdr3_nt: TGTGCCAGCAGTGAATTTACAGGGGCGAGCACAGATACGCAGTATTTT
j_call: TRBJ2-7; clone_size: -; v_call: TRBV29-1; d_call: -; cdr3_aa: CSVEDPRGIYEQYF; cdr3_nt: TGCAGCGTTGAAGATCCACGGGGGATCTACGAGCAGTACTTC
j_call: TRBJ2-1; clone_size: few; v_call: TRBV6-5; d_call: -; cdr3_aa: CASRTSRVGEQFF; cdr3_nt: TGTGCCAGCAGAACCAGTAGAGTGGGTGAGCAGTTCTTC
j_call: TRBJ1-4; clone_size: -; v_call: TRBV7-6; d_call: -; cdr3_aa: CASSLGAGGNEKLFF; cdr3_nt: TGTGCCAGCAGCTTAGGGGCGGGAGGTAATGAAAAACTGTTTTTT
j_call: TRBJ1-6; clone_size: -; v_call: TRBV6-6; d_call: -; cdr3_aa: CASTSGLYNSPLHF; cdr3_nt: TGTGCCAGCACTTCCGGGTTATATAATTCACCCCTCCACTTT
j_call: TRBJ1-2; clone_size: once; v_call: TRBV7-2; d_call: TRBD1; cdr3_aa: CASSPGQGKGYGYTF; cdr3_nt: TGTGCCAGCAGCCCGGGACAGGGGAAAGGCTATGGCTACACCTTC
j_call: TRBJ1-6; clone_size: -; v_call: TRBV4-3; d_call: -; cdr3_aa: CASSQDRDGNSPLHF; cdr3_nt: TGCGCCAGCAGCCAAGATCGGGACGGCAATTCACCCCTCCACTTT
j_call: TRBJ2-2; clone_size: -; v_call: TRBV3-1/TRBV3-2; d_call: -; cdr3_aa: CASSQVSGTGELFF; cdr3_nt: TGTGCCAGCAGCCAAGTATCGGGGACCGGGGAGCTGTTTTTT
j_call: TRBJ2-1; clone_size: -; v_call: TRBV11-2; d_call: -; cdr3_aa: CASSPWEANEQFF; cdr3_nt: TGTGCCAGCAGCCCTTGGGAGGCAAATGAGCAGTTCTTC
j_call: TRBJ1-1; clone_size: -; v_call: TRBV10-3; d_call: -; cdr3_aa: CAINAGNTEAFF; cdr3_nt: TGTGCCATCAATGCGGGTAACACTGAAGCTTTCTTT
j_call: TRBJ2-7; clone_size: -; v_call: TRBV19; d_call: -; cdr3_aa: CASSIRTISAEQYF; cdr3_nt: TGTGCCAGTAGTATCCGGACTATTTCGGCCGAGCAGTACTTC
j_call: TRBJ2-1; clone_size: -; v_call: TRBV7-2; d_call: -; cdr3_aa: CASSLAKGKGYNEQFF; cdr3_nt: TGTGCCAGCAGCTTAGCGAAGGGAAAGGGCTACAATGAGCAGTTCTTC
j_call: TRBJ2-7; clone_size: once; v_call: TRBV5-1; d_call: TRBD2; cdr3_aa: CASSLEGPSGSYEQYF; cdr3_nt: TGCGCCAGCAGCTTGGAAGGGCCTAGCGGGAGCTACGAGCAGTACTTC
j_call: TRBJ2-2; clone_size: -; v_call: TRBV14; d_call: TRBD1; cdr3_aa: CASSLHKWDRINTGELFF; cdr3_nt: TGTGCCAGCAGCCTCCATAAGTGGGACAGGATCAATACCGGGGAGCTGTTTTTT
j_call: TRBJ2-7; clone_size: -; v_call: TRBV24-1; d_call: TRBD2; cdr3_aa: CATGGWARGEQYF; cdr3_nt: TGTGCCACGGGGGGGTGGGCCCGAGGCGAGCAGTACTTC
j_call: TRBJ1-4; clone_size: -; v_call: TRBV19; d_call: -; cdr3_aa: CASSQGANEKLFF; cdr3_nt: TGTGCCAGTAGTCAGGGAGCTAATGAAAAACTGTTTTTT